A single sample is the source of the 17 T cell receptor beta chains below, sequenced in a study of T cells in Graves' hyperthyroidism and ophthalmopathy. From RNA transcripts, TCR beta CDR3 regions were amplified. HTBI primers were used for first-round RT-PCR of the TCR CDR3. Using its own MiXCR run on the multiplex PCR reads, TCRdb lists one record per CDR3 protein. Of approximately 690,000 distinct CDR3 sequences in the sample, around 21% are singletons; the top ten hold 34%. The sequenced material came from blood. These receptors were obtained from a man aged 30 to 39 with Graves' ophthalmopathy.

The V gene is TRBV6-2 or TRBV6-3, the J gene TRBJ2-3; a possible D gene is TRBD1 (6 bases). This CDR3 has 13 residues. Germline values: CDR1 MNHEY, CDR2 SVGEGT. V was clipped by 10 bases and J by 4 bases, with 15 bases between them. The CDR3 DNA reads as TGTGCCACTCAGGGGTTTGAGGCAGATACGCAGTATTTT. It specifies CATQGFEADTQYF.

This clonotype appeared many times. The V and J genes are TRBV28 and TRBJ2-3; 7 positions agree with TRBD2. The germline gives CDR1 MDHEN, CDR2 SYDVKM. Losses at the gene ends were 6 bases for V and 6 bases for J; bases not matched to a gene: 6. CDR3 size: 13 residues. Here the CDR3 reads CASRRETPDTQYF. The DNA for the CDR3 is TGTGCCAGCAGGCGGGAGACACCCGATACGCAGTATTTT.

This clonotype was seen ten or more times. V and J are TRBV30 and TRBJ1-2, with D hard to call. The germline V gene encodes CDR1 GTSNPN and CDR2 SVGIG (reference sequence). The CDR3 spans 13 residues. With 0 bases removed from V and 1 base from J, the gap between germline ends came to 6 bases. In DNA, the CDR3 is TGTGCCTGGAGTGTATGGGTTAACTATGGCTACACCTTC. This translates into CAWSVWVNYGYTF.

This clonotype occurred many times. The CDR3 sequence is CAWTHPRVGGANVLTF. Written as DNA, the CDR3 is TGTGCCTGGACCCACCCAAGGGTAGGTGGGGCCAACGTCCTGACTTTC. The rearrangement links TRBV30 to TRBJ2-6; D not resolved. Germline V CDR1 and CDR2: GTSNPN, SVGIG (reference sequence). CDR3 size: 16 residues. The V gene lost 4 bases and the J gene lost 3 bases, with 16 bases spanning the gap.

This clonotype turned up a few times. The genes are TRBV18 and TRBJ2-1; 7 nucleotides agree with TRBD2. Germline assignment: CDR1 KGHSH and CDR2 LQKENI. After removal of 3 bases from V and 9 bases from J, the junction contained 8 bases not matched to a gene. The CDR3 covers 14 residues. CDR3 DNA: TGTGCCAGCTCACCCAAAGACGGGAGGATTGAGCAGTTCTTC. Translation: CASSPKDGRIEQFF.

This clonotype appeared many times. The chain couples TRBV12-3 or TRBV12-4 to TRBJ1-6, with D hard to call. V was trimmed by 1 base and J by 10 bases, leaving 8 bases between them. The CDR3 has 13 amino acids. The CDR3 DNA follows: TGTGCCAGCAGTTTAGTTGGGTTCTCACCCCTCCACTTT. Protein sequence: CASSLVGFSPLHF.

The chain recombines TRBV15 with TRBJ2-7; 11 bases fit TRBD2. CDR1 is LNHNV and CDR2 is YYDKDF in the germline V gene (reference sequence). Trimming at V came to 8 bases and at J to 7 bases, leaving 10 bases not matched to a gene. The CDR3 covers 14 residues. In DNA form, the CDR3 reads TGTGCCACCTCTAGCGGGAGGCCACTTTTAGAGCAGTACTTC. Its protein is CATSSGRPLLEQYF.

The sample holds a few counts of this clonotype. This CDR3 is CASGAAGASYEQYF. The CDR3 nucleotides are TGTGCCAGCGGTGCCGCAGGGGCCTCCTACGAGCAGTACTTC. J is TRBJ2-7 and V is TRBV16; a possible D gene is TRBD1 (6 bases). Germline lookup yields CDR1 KGHSY and CDR2 FQNENV. This CDR3 is 14 amino acids long. Trimming shortened V by 8 bases and J by 0 bases, and 14 bases separated the two germline ends. Variable domain in full (rest from reference TRBV16 and TRBJ2-7): GEEVAQTPKHLVRGEGQKAKLYCAPIKGHSYVFWYQQVLKNEFKFLISFQNENVFDETGMPKERFSAKCLPNSPCSLEIQATKLEDSAVYFCASGAAGASYEQYFGPGTRLTVT.

In its sample, this clonotype was seen many times. This rearrangement joins TRBV30 to TRBJ1-2; D gene uncertain. This CDR3 region has 13 residues. Trimming stripped 1 base from V and 6 bases from J, with 12 bases between. Germline V CDR1 and CDR2: GTSNPN, SVGIG (reference sequence). Written as DNA, the CDR3 is TGTGCCTGGAGTGAGAGCGTTTCAGATGGCTACACCTTC. Translated: CAWSESVSDGYTF.

This clonotype was detected only a few times. The chain recombines TRBV20-1 with TRBJ2-7; D could derive from TRBD1 or TRBD2 (5 bases each). CDR1 is DFQATT, CDR2 SNEGSKA, per germline (reference sequence). Trimming took 2 bases from V and 7 from J, leaving 12 bases between them. The CDR3 runs 12 residues. CDR3 nucleotide sequence: TGCAGTGCTAGAATGGGGGTAAGGGAGCAGTACTTC. Translating gives CSARMGVREQYF.

The chain has TRBV24-1 and TRBJ2-3; possibly TRBD2 for D (5 bases). Between the trimmed V and J ends, which lost 2 bases and 2 bases, there was a span of 10 bases. The CDR3 is 15 amino acids. Germline CDR1 reads KGHDR; CDR2 reads SFDVKD. The CDR3 here is CATSDYQDSTDTQYF. The CDR3 DNA is TGTGCCACCAGTGATTACCAGGACTCCACAGATACGCAGTATTTT.

This clonotype turned up a few times. This chain uses TRBV7-9 with TRBJ1-4; 8 bases fit TRBD1. This CDR3 contains 19 residues. Unmatched junction bases numbered 13, after V lost 4 bases and J lost 0 bases. Per germline, CDR1 SEHNR and CDR2 FQNEAQ (reference sequence). DNA of the CDR3: TGTGCCAGCAGCTCGGGACAGGTTCCTCAATTGACAACTAATGAAAAACTGTTTTTT. Protein sequence: CASSSGQVPQLTTNEKLFF.

This clonotype was seen many times. V is TRBV28 and J is TRBJ2-7; D tentatively fits TRBD1 or TRBD2 (6 bases each). The CDR3 length is 12 residues. The V gene's germline CDR1 is MDHEN and CDR2 SYDVKM. Between the trimmed V and J ends, which lost 2 bases and 7 bases, there was a span of 9 bases. The CDR3 sequence is CASSLRRGEQYF. CDR3 sequence (DNA): TGTGCCAGCAGTTTAAGGAGGGGGGAGCAGTACTTC.

This chain links TRBV7-9 with TRBJ2-1, with D unclear. Trimming stripped 1 base from V and 5 bases from J, with 24 bases between. Germline V gives CDR1 SEHNR, CDR2 FQNEAQ (reference sequence). The CDR3 consists of 19 residues. The CDR3: CASSLESLSRLPIHNEQFF. CDR3 nucleotide sequence: TGTGCCAGCAGCTTAGAGAGCCTAAGTAGGCTTCCAATTCACAATGAGCAGTTCTTC.

This clonotype occurred a few times. The genes are TRBV6-5 and TRBJ1-1; no clear D gene. The CDR3 consists of 14 residues. Germline V gene data show CDR1 as MNHEY and CDR2 as SVGAGI. Trimming stripped 0 bases from V and 6 bases from J, with 11 bases between. CDR3 protein: CASSYSPGYSEAFF. Here the CDR3 DNA reads TGTGCCAGCAGTTACTCCCCGGGGTACTCTGAAGCTTTCTTT.

V gene TRBV19 combines with J gene TRBJ2-7; D remains ambiguous. Germline CDR1 and CDR2: LNHDA and SQIVND (reference sequence). With 2 bases removed from V and 3 bases from J, the gap between germline ends came to 8 bases. The CDR3 totals 13 residues. The CDR3 region has the DNA TGTGCCAGTAGTATAACAGAATTCTACGAGCAGTACTTC. Translation gives CASSITEFYEQYF. The whole variable domain, filled in from reference TRBV19 and TRBJ2-7, reads DGGITQSPKYLFRKEGQNVTLSCEQNLNHDAMYWYRQDPGQGLRLIYYSQIVNDFQKGDIAEGYSVSREKKESFPLTVTSAQKNPTAFYLCASSITEFYEQYFGPGTRLTVT.

This clonotype was detected only a few times. The chain joins TRBV4-1 to TRBJ2-2; D is possibly TRBD1 or TRBD2 (5 bases each). V lost 5 bases to trimming and J lost 0 bases, with 10 bases between them. The CDR3 contains 15 residues. Per germline, CDR1 MGHRA and CDR2 YSYEKL. The CDR3 protein is CASSEGTSNTGELFF. For the CDR3, the DNA is TGCGCCAGCAGCGAGGGGACCTCGAACACCGGGGAGCTGTTTTTT.